At least ten counts were recorded for the clone carrying this TCR beta chain. Its antigen is undetermined. V lost 8 bases, J lost 2 bases, and 9 bases lay in between. The CDR3 contains 12 residues. The germline V gene encodes CDR1 MDHEN and CDR2 SYDVKM. The source of the sample is a study of regulatory T cells in long-lasting Graves disease. Time point: persistent/refractory GD, antithyroid drugs over 5 years with positive TRAb. With RNA extracted from PBMCs as input, the TCR library was made. An endocrinology department in Xi'an, China, recruited the patients. CDR3-region Arm-PCR and iRepertoire HTBI primers produced the TCR beta libraries. TCRdb redid the calling of the multiplex PCR reads with MiXCR, one entry per CDR3 protein. The sample lists 350,000 to 450,000 distinct CDR3 sequences; less than 25% were seen once. Overall study findings and caveats: Relative to newly diagnosed Graves' patients, persistent ones had lower TCR diversity.

The TCR originated in a female donor with Graves disease. The sequences come from peripheral blood mononuclear cells (PBMCs), collected when the disease was refractory, from a patient treated with antithyroid drugs. The chain links TRBV28 to TRBJ2-5; D may match TRBD1 or TRBD2 (5 bases each). CDR3 coding DNA: TGTGCCAGCGGGTGGGGGCAAGAGACCCAGTACTTC. Translating gives CASGWGQETQYF.